One sample yielded the 8 T cell receptor beta chains listed below, sequenced in a study of identical twins. TCRdb re-called the 5' RACE reads through MiXCR, storing one row per CDR3 protein. The table has around 680,000 distinct CDR3 sequences, about 9.4% seen once; the top ten hold roughly 0.9%. This same sample was also part of a study on yellow fever vaccine responses in identical twins.

The sequencing input was PBMCs. The source is a young woman in good health.

A few counts support this clonotype. The V call is TRBV5-1, the J call TRBJ1-2; 7 nucleotides agree with TRBD1. Per germline, CDR1 SGHRS and CDR2 YFSETQ. This CDR3 is built from 14 residues. Trimming took 1 base from V and 4 from J; bases not matched to a gene: 4. As DNA, the CDR3 is TGCGCCAGCAGCTTGCGGACAGGCATCTATGGCTACACCTTC. Translating it yields CASSLRTGIYGYTF.

This chain connects TRBV20-1 to TRBJ1-2, with 7 bases matching TRBD1. After removal of 0 bases from V and 0 bases from J, the junction contained 16 bases not matched to a gene. Germline CDR1 DFQATT, CDR2 SNEGSKA (reference sequence). This CDR3 has 19 residues. This CDR3 reads CSARDILSTGRESNYGYTF. CDR3 in DNA: TGCAGTGCTAGAGATATACTGTCGACAGGGAGGGAGTCTAACTATGGCTACACCTTC.

This clonotype was detected many times. V and J are TRBV6-6 and TRBJ2-5; D is unresolved. CDR1 and CDR2 (germline): MNHNY, SVGAGI (reference sequence). The CDR3 totals 13 residues. Trimming took off 7 bases at V and 2 bases at J, with 11 bases between the two ends. The CDR3 DNA reads as TGTGCCAGCATCGGTCCTAATCAAGAGACCCAGTACTTC. It specifies CASIGPNQETQYF.

This clonotype was detected many times. The rearrangement links TRBV27 to TRBJ2-1, with D uncertain. CDR1 is MNHEY and CDR2 is SMNVEV in the germline V gene (reference sequence). The CDR3 totals 12 residues. The germline V and J ends were trimmed by 6 bases and 6 bases, with 9 bases remaining between them. The CDR3 loop is CASSPDGNEQFF. The CDR3 DNA reads TGTGCCAGCAGCCCGGACGGCAATGAGCAGTTCTTC.

This clonotype turned up a few times. The rearrangement joins TRBV5-5 to TRBJ1-2, with D hard to call. V lost 4 bases and J lost 4, with 17 bases in between. The CDR3 has 15 amino acids. Germline CDR1 SGHKS, CDR2 YYEKEE (reference sequence). CDR3 bases: TGTGCCAGCAGCAAGACGTTTGGCGAATTCTATGGCTACACCTTC. Protein: CASSKTFGEFYGYTF.

The genes are TRBV6-2 or TRBV6-3 and TRBJ2-3, with D tentatively TRBD1 or TRBD2 (5 bases each). Germline V lookup: CDR1 MNHEY, CDR2 SVGEGT. The CDR3 is 11 amino acids. The V and J ends lost 5 bases and 13 bases respectively, with 13 bases between them. CDR3 nucleotides: TGTGCCAGCAGTCCAGGGACCCAGGAGTATTTT. Protein sequence: CASSPGTQEYF.

The chain employs TRBV10-3 and TRBJ2-7; D ambiguous. Trimming removed 0 bases at V and 4 bases at J, with 16 bases between. The V gene's germline CDR1 is ENHRY and CDR2 SYGVKD. The CDR3 has 16 amino acids. The CDR3 DNA is TGTGCCATCAGTGAGTCGGAAGTGGTGGGGATTTACGAGCAGTACTTC. Amino acid sequence: CAISESEVVGIYEQYF.

The chain joins TRBV28 to TRBJ2-7; TRBD2 agrees at 7 bases. In germline, CDR1 is MDHEN, CDR2 SYDVKM. With V trimmed by 3 bases and J by 0 bases, 5 bases remained unmatched. The CDR3 length is 15 residues. The CDR3 loop reads CASSFLSSGSYEQYF. CDR3 sequence (DNA): TGTGCCAGCAGTTTCTTATCTAGCGGCTCCTACGAGCAGTACTTC. Looking up the rest from reference TRBV28 and TRBJ2-7 gives the full variable domain: DVKVTQSSRYLVKRTGEKVFLECVQDMDHENMFWYRQDPGLGLRLIYFSYDVKMKEKGDIPEGYSVSREKKERFSLILESASTNQTSMYLCASSFLSSGSYEQYFGPGTRLTVT.